The sample holds a few counts of the clone carrying this T cell receptor (beta chain). What it recognizes is unknown. This sample was included in a study of cytomegalovirus exposure and HLA in healthy donors. Study-wide results and limits: Listed as cytomegalovirus-associated were 150 or so TCR beta chains. For cytomegalovirus status, the classifier reportedly gave diagnoses with high specificity and sensitivity.

This CDR3 is built from 15 residues. Germline loops: CDR1 MNHEY, CDR2 SVGAGI. V was pared by 4 bases and J by 5 bases, with 11 bases of the junction left unmatched. This table comes from immunoSEQ multiplex PCR, and its TCRdb copy is limited to in-frame clones, with some not included. The sample holds about 160,000 clones, about four fifths seen once. Sample: PBMCs. This TCR came from a man in his thirties or forties in good health and CMV-seropositive. The chain has TRBV6-5 and TRBJ2-7; TRBD1 agrees at 7 bases. The CDR3: CASSCPEGAPHEQYF. CDR3 DNA sequence: TGTGCCAGCAGTTGTCCCGAGGGGGCGCCCCACGAGCAGTACTTC.